The next 20 T cell receptor beta chains were all read from a single sample in a study of blood T cells in healthy people across ages (dated by TCRdb to between 2015 and 2017). Libraries were constructed by 5' RACE. The sequencing machine was an Illumina HiSeq 2500. A second PCR of about 7 to 12 cycles was run with a J-beta primer mix and a sample-barcoded 5' primer. TCRdb redid the processing of the public reads, applying fastp at Q25 and MiXCR, and retained in-frame beta chains. Each entry is one CDR3 protein sequence, shown with its most common DNA and genes. The sample contains hundreds of thousands of distinct CDR3 sequences, approximately 30% of them found a single time. The ten largest clones take up 15% to 17% of the sample. Material for sequencing was blood. The receptors derive from a woman older than 75 in good health.

The V gene is TRBV2, the J gene TRBJ2-7, with a tentative D call TRBD1 (6 bases). Germline-derived CDR1 and CDR2 are SNHLY and FYNNEI. This CDR3 contains 12 residues. Trimming shortened V by 8 bases and J by 3 bases, and 11 bases separated the two germline ends. DNA for the CDR3: TGTGCCAGCCGAAGGGACAACTACGAGCAGTACTTC. Amino acids: CASRRDNYEQYF.

The chain joins TRBV15 to TRBJ2-3; 9 bases match TRBD1. V dropped 0 bases and J dropped 3; count of bases not matched to a gene: 7. This CDR3 has 17 residues. CDR1 is LNHNV, CDR2 YYDKDF, per germline (reference sequence). The CDR3 DNA sequence: TGTGCCACCAGCAGAGAAAACAGGGGGCTAGGGACAGATACGCAGTATTTT. This codes for CATSRENRGLGTDTQYF.

This clonotype was observed a handful of times. This rearrangement joins TRBV27 to TRBJ2-7; 10 positions agree with TRBD2. The germline V gene has CDR1 MNHEY and CDR2 SMNVEV (reference sequence). The CDR3 has 20 residues. The V and J ends lost 4 bases and 7 bases, in that order; junction bases with no gene match: 25. CDR3 in amino acids: CASSSAIGRLAGGVDNEQYF. CDR3 DNA sequence: TGTGCCAGCAGTTCAGCCATTGGGAGGTTAGCGGGGGGAGTGGACAATGAGCAGTACTTC.

This clonotype was found a few times. The chain has TRBV9 and TRBJ1-5, with TRBD1 identical over 8 bases. The CDR3 contains 12 residues. Trimming took 7 bases from V and 10 from J; bases not matched to a gene: 7. Germline lookup yields CDR1 SGDLS and CDR2 YYNGEE. The CDR3 loop reads CASGDRLQPQHF. CDR3 in DNA: TGTGCCAGCGGGGACAGGCTACAACCCCAGCATTTT.

This clonotype came up a few times. The chain joins TRBV5-8 to TRBJ1-2; D is ambiguous. Germline CDR1 SGHTS, CDR2 YDEGEE. V was cut by 4 bases and J by 2 bases, with 15 bases left in between. CDR3 length: 15 amino acids. The CDR3 spells CASSPRGRGNYGYTF. DNA of the CDR3: TGTGCCAGCAGCCCCCGTGGCCGAGGGAACTATGGCTACACCTTC.

This clonotype was detected ten times or more. The rearrangement joins TRBV27 to TRBJ2-1; D remains unclear. The CDR3 consists of 13 residues. The V end was cut by 4 bases, the J end by 4 bases, with 8 bases between. Germline V CDR1 and CDR2: MNHEY, SMNVEV (reference sequence). The CDR3 is CASSSPPYNEQFF. For the CDR3, the DNA is TGTGCCAGCAGTTCGCCCCCTTACAATGAGCAGTTCTTC.

This clonotype appeared a few times. J is TRBJ1-1 and V is TRBV29-1; the D gene is possibly TRBD1 (6 bases). The CDR3 contains 14 residues. The V and J ends lost 0 bases and 5 bases respectively, with 13 bases between them. From germline, CDR1 is SQVTM and CDR2 ANQGSEA. CDR3 region: CSVEEGPGATEAFF. The CDR3 DNA is TGCAGCGTTGAAGAGGGTCCAGGGGCAACTGAAGCTTTCTTT.

Points on this clonotype: This may be a read error, as it is one base from a much larger clone. The CDR3 sequence: CANSLTQVDTQYF. In DNA, the CDR3 is TGTGCCAACAGCCTGACACAGGTGGATACGCAGTATTTT. The rearrangement links TRBV3-1 to TRBJ2-3, with D possibly matching TRBD1 (5 bases). CDR1 and CDR2 (germline): LGHDT, YNNKEL (reference sequence). The CDR3 is 13 amino acids.

This clonotype was recorded at least ten times. The rearrangement joins TRBV5-1 to TRBJ2-1; D ambiguous. V was cut by 0 bases and J by 0 bases, with 7 bases left in between. Germline V gene data show CDR1 as SGHRS and CDR2 as YFSETQ. The CDR3 is 15 residues long. The CDR3 region has the DNA TGCGCCAGCAGCTTGGAGGAAAGCTCCTACAATGAGCAGTTCTTC. It yields the protein CASSLEESSYNEQFF.

This clonotype was seen at least ten times. This sequence joins TRBV6-2 or TRBV6-3 and TRBJ1-2; unclear D gene. Germline V gives CDR1 MNHEY, CDR2 SVGEGT. CDR3 length: 12 residues. The V gene lost 0 bases and the J gene lost 7 bases, with 6 bases spanning the gap. This chain's CDR3 is CASSYSTIGYTF. Here the CDR3 DNA reads TGTGCCAGCAGTTACTCGACAATTGGCTACACCTTC.

The chain's CDR3 is CASSFLLQNDITNEKLFF. CDR3 bases: TGTGCCAGCAGCTTCTTGCTCCAGAATGACATAACTAATGAAAAACTGTTTTTT. The rearrangement uses TRBV7-9 and TRBJ1-4; no firm D call. Germline-derived CDR1 and CDR2 are SEHNR and FQNEAQ (reference sequence). V lost 3 bases and J 1 base, leaving 18 bases between the germline ends. The CDR3 runs 18 residues.

This clonotype was seen only once. V usage is TRBV2 and J usage is TRBJ2-2; the match to TRBD1 covers 7 bases. CDR1 is SNHLY, CDR2 FYNNEI, per germline. J was trimmed by 5 bases and V by 9 bases; bases with no gene match: 9. CDR3 length equals 14 residues. The CDR3 DNA is TGTGCCAGTAATACAGGGGCCCCTACCGGGGAGCTGTTTTTT. It translates to CASNTGAPTGELFF.

This clonotype has a count of ten or more. The chain joins TRBV20-1 to TRBJ2-7; D gene unclear. The CDR3 has 13 residues. Trimming shortened V by 0 bases and J by 2 bases, and 8 bases separated the two germline ends. Germline CDR1 DFQATT, CDR2 SNEGSKA (reference sequence). The DNA for the CDR3 is TGCAGTGCTAGAGAGTACTTCCCCTACGAGCAGTACTTC. It specifies CSAREYFPYEQYF.

This clonotype has at least ten counts. The rearrangement joins TRBV20-1 to TRBJ1-5; 10 nucleotides line up with TRBD1. V shed 3 bases and J 7 bases; nucleotides not matched to a gene: 6. Germline loops: CDR1 DFQATT, CDR2 SNEGSKA (reference sequence). The CDR3 consists of 14 residues. CDR3: CSASDRGRGQPQHF. The CDR3 DNA follows: TGCAGTGCTAGTGACAGGGGGCGAGGACAGCCCCAGCATTTT.

This clonotype was seen many times. The V call is TRBV12-3 or TRBV12-4, the J call TRBJ2-5; D is possibly TRBD1 (5 bases). The DNA matches TRBJ2-7 better at its end, which makes the J call doubtful. The CDR3 consists of 14 residues. The CDR3 sequence: CASSLGREIHEQYF. CDR3 coding DNA: TGTGCCAGCAGTTTAGGCAGGGAAATACACGAGCAGTACTTC.

The gene calls are TRBV5-1 and TRBJ1-4; perhaps TRBD1 as D (5 bases). The CDR3 covers 15 residues. V was pared by 3 bases and J by 4 bases, with 13 bases between. Germline V lookup: CDR1 SGHRS, CDR2 YFSETQ. Written as DNA, the CDR3 is TGCGCCAGCAGCTCCCAGGACGGGGGTAATGAAAAACTGTTTTTT. This translates into CASSSQDGGNEKLFF.

This clonotype was seen only once. Here the CDR3 DNA reads TGTGCCAGCAGCTTGGTAGCGGGGATTGGAGAGACCCAGTACTTC. Translated, it gives CASSLVAGIGETQYF. V gene TRBV7-3 combines with J gene TRBJ2-5; 8 bases match TRBD2. J gave up 4 bases and V 3 bases, and 7 bases lay outside the gene matches. Looked up from germline, CDR1 is SGHTA and CDR2 is FQGTGA. The CDR3 runs to 15 residues.

The V call is TRBV5-6, the J call TRBJ2-3; the match to TRBD1 covers 8 bases. The CDR3 runs 17 residues. V lost 1 base to trimming and J lost 2 bases; unmatched junction nucleotides: 9. The germline V gene has CDR1 SGHDT and CDR2 YYEEEE. The CDR3 protein is CASSLYATGGFTDTQYF. The DNA for the CDR3 is TGTGCCAGCAGCTTGTATGCTACAGGGGGTTTCACAGATACGCAGTATTTT.

The chain couples TRBV2 to TRBJ2-5, with D perhaps TRBD2 (5 bases). The J call is uncertain, as TRBJ2-7 better fits the DNA end. Germline loops: CDR1 SNHLY, CDR2 FYNNEI. CDR3 size: 14 residues. In DNA, the CDR3 is TGTGCCAGTCGACGGGGTCCCAATTCCTACGAGCAGTACTTC. Translating it yields CASRRGPNSYEQYF.

This clonotype was recorded many times. The gene calls are TRBV7-8 and TRBJ2-3; D is ambiguous. Trimming pared 5 bases from V and 4 bases from J, leaving 16 bases between. Germline V gives CDR1 SGHVS, CDR2 FQNEAQ. This CDR3 has 15 amino acids. DNA for the CDR3: TGTGCCAGCAGCCCCCGGGCACCGCTTGCAGATACGCAGTATTTT. This gives the protein CASSPRAPLADTQYF.